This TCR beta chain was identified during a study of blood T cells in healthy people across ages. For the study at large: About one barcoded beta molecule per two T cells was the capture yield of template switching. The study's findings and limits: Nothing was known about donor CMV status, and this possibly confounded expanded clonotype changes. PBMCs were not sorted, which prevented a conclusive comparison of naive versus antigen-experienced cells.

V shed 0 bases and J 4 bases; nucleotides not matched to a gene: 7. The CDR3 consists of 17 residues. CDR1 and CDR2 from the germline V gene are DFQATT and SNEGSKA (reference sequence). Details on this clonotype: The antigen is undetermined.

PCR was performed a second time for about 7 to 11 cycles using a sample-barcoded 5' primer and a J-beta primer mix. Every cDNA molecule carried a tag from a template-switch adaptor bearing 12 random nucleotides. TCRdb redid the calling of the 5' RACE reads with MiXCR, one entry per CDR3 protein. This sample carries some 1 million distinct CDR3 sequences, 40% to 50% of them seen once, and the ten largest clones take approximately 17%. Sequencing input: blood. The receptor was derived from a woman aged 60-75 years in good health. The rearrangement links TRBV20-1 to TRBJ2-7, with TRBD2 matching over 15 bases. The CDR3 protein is CSARDKGLAGGRYEQYF. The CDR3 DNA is TGCAGTGCTAGAGACAAGGGACTAGCGGGAGGAAGGTACGAGCAGTACTTC.